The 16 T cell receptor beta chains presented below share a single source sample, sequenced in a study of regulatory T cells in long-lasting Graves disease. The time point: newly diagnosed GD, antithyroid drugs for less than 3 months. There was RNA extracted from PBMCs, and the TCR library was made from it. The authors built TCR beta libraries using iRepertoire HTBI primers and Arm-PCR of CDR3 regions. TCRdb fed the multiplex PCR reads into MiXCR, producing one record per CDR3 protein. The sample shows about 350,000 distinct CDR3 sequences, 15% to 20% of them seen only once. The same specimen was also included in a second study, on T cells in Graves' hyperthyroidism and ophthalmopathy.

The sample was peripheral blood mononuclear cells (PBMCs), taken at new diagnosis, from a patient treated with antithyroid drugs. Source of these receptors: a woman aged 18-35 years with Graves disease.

The DNA of the CDR3 is TGTGCCAGCAGCTCGGGACAAGTTCTCGATGAGCAGTTCTTC. It translates to CASSSGQVLDEQFF. V usage is TRBV11-2 and J usage is TRBJ2-1; D perhaps matches TRBD1 (6 bases). Trimming took 4 bases from V and 8 from J, leaving 15 bases between them. The CDR3 extends over 14 amino acids. CDR1 is SGHAT, CDR2 FQNNGV, per germline.

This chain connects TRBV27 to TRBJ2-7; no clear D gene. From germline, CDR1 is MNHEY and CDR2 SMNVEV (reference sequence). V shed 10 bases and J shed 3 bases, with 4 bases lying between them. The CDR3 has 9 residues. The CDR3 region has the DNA TGTGCCACTTACTACGAGCAGTACTTC. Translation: CATYYEQYF.

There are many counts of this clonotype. The CDR3, as DNA: TGTGCCACCAGCAGAGATGCGGGGACAGGAAACACCATATATTTT. Its translation: CATSRDAGTGNTIYF. This chain joins TRBV15 and TRBJ1-3, with D possibly being TRBD1 (6 bases). Trimming took off 0 bases at V and 4 bases at J, with 10 bases between the two ends. Germline V gene sequence: CDR1 LNHNV, CDR2 YYDKDF (reference sequence). The CDR3 has 15 residues.

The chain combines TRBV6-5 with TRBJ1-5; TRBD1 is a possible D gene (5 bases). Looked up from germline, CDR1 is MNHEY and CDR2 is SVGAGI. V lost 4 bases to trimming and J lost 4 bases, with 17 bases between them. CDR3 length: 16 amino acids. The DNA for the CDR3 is TGTGCCAGCAGTTTTACAAGGGACGGTCTTAATCAGCCCCAGCATTTT. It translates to CASSFTRDGLNQPQHF.

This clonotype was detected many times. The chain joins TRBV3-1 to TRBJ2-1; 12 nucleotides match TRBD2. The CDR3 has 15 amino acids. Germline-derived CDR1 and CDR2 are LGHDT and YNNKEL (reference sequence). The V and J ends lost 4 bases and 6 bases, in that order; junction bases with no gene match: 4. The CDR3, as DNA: TGTGCCAGCAGCCTGCGGACTAGCGGGATCAATGAGCAGTTCTTC. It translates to CASSLRTSGINEQFF.

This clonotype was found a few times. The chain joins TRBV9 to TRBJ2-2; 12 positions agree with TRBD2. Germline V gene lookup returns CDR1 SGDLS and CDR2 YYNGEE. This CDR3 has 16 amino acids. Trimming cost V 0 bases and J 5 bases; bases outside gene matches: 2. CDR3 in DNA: TGTGCCAGCAGCGTAGTCACTAGCGGGGGGACCGGGGAGCTGTTTTTT. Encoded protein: CASSVVTSGGTGELFF. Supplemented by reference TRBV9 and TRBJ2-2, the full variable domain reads DSGVTQTPKHLITATGQRVTLRCSPRSGDLSVYWYQQSLDQGLQFLIQYYNGEERAKGNILERFSAQQFPDLHSELNLSSLELGDSALYFCASSVVTSGGTGELFFGEGSRLTVL.

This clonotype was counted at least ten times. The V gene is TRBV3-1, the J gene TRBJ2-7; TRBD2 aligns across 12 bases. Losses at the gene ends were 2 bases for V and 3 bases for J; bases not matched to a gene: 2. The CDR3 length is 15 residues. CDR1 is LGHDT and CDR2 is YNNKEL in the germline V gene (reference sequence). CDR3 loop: CASSQPTSGSYEQYF. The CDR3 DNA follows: TGTGCCAGCAGCCAACCGACTAGCGGGAGCTACGAGCAGTACTTC.

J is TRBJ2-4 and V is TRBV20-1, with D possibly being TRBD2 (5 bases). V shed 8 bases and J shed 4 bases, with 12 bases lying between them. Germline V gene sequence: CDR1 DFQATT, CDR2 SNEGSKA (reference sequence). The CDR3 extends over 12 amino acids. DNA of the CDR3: TGCAGTACCGGACTTGGGAAAAACATTCAGTACTTC. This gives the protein CSTGLGKNIQYF.

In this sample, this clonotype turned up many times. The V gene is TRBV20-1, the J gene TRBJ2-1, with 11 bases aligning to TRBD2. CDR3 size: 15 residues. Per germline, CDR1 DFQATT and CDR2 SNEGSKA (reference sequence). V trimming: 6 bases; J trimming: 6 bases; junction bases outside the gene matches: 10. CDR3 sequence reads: CSATGRGTSGNEQFF. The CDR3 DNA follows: TGCAGTGCAACCGGGAGGGGGACTAGCGGCAATGAGCAGTTCTTC.

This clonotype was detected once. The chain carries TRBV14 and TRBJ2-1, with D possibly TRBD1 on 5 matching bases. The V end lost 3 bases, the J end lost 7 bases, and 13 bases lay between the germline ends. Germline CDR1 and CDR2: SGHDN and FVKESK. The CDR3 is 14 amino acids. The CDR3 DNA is TGTGCCAGCAGCCACTTCAGGGATGTGAATGAGCAGTTCTTC. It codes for CASSHFRDVNEQFF.

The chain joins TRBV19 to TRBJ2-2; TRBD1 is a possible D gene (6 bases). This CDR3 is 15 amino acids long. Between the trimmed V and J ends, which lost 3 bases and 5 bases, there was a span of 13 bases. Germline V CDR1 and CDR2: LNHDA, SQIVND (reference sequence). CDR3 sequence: CASSMGQGRTGELFF. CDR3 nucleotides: TGTGCCAGTAGTATGGGGCAGGGGCGGACCGGGGAGCTGTTTTTT.

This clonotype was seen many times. The CDR3 region is CASSLAVDLTYEQYF. The CDR3 region has the DNA TGTGCCAGCAGCTTAGCTGTGGACCTAACCTACGAGCAGTACTTC. The rearrangement joins TRBV7-2 to TRBJ2-7, with no clear D. Germline V lookup: CDR1 SGHTA, CDR2 FQGNSA. The CDR3 loop spans 15 amino acids. Trimming took 0 bases from V and 2 from J, leaving 11 bases between them.

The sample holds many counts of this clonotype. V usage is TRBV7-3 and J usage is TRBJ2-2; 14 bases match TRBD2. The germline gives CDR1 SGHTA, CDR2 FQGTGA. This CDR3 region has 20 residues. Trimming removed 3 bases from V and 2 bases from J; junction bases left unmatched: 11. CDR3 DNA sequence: TGTGCCAGCAGCTTCGGACTAGCGGGAGGTGGGATCGTAAACACCGGGGAGCTGTTTTTT. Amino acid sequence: CASSFGLAGGGIVNTGELFF. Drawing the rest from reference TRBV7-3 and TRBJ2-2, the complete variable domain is GAGVSQTPSNKVTEKGKYVELRCDPISGHTALYWYRQSLGQGPEFLIYFQGTGAADDSGLPNDRFFAVRPEGSVSTLKIQRTERGDSAVYLCASSFGLAGGGIVNTGELFFGEGSRLTVL.

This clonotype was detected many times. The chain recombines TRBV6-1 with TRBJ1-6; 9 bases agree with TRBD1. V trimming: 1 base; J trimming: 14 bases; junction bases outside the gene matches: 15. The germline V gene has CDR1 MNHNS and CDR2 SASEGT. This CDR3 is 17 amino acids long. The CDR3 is CASSEVTGGAGLASLHF. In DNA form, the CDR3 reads TGTGCCAGCAGTGAAGTAACAGGGGGCGCGGGTTTAGCGTCCCTCCACTTT.

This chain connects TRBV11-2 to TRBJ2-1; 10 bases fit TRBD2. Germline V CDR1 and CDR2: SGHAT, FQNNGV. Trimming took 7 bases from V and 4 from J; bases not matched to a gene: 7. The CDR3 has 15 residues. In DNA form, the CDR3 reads TGTGCCAGCATCCGGACTAGCGGTCCGTACAATGAGCAGTTCTTC. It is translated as CASIRTSGPYNEQFF.

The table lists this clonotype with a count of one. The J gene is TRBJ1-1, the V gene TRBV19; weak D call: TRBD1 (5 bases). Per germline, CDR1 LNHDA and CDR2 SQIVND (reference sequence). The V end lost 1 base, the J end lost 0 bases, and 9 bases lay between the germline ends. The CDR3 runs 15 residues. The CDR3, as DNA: TGTGCCAGTAGTATAGTACCAGGGATGAACACTGAAGCTTTCTTT. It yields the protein CASSIVPGMNTEAFF. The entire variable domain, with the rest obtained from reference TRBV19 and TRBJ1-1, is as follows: DGGITQSPKYLFRKEGQNVTLSCEQNLNHDAMYWYRQDPGQGLRLIYYSQIVNDFQKGDIAEGYSVSREKKESFPLTVTSAQKNPTAFYLCASSIVPGMNTEAFFGQGTRLTVV.